The next 14 T cell receptor beta chains were all read from a single sample in a study of siplizumab effects on memory and regulatory T cells. Only in-frame clones appear in the TCRdb table, and some are missing; sequencing was by immunoSEQ multiplex PCR. The sample includes about 70,000 clones, approximately 88% seen only once; the top ten take under 2%. Sequenced material: Tregs sorted from blood. Receptors originate from a human donor in good health.

In this sample, this clone is medium-sized (0.01 to 0.1%). The rearrangement links TRBV11-3 to TRBJ2-2; 7 bases map to TRBD2. The germline V gene encodes CDR1 SGHNT and CDR2 YENEEA. V lost 4 bases, J lost 0 bases, and 2 bases stayed unmatched. The CDR3 covers 15 residues. CDR3 coding DNA: TGTGCCAGCAGCTGGAGCGGGACGAACACCGGGGAGCTGTTTTTT. Translation gives CASSWSGTNTGELFF.

The V call is TRBV15, the J call TRBJ2-1; TRBD2 aligns across 10 bases. With 5 bases clipped from V and 2 bases from J, the junction kept 3 bases outside the gene matches. The CDR3 totals 15 residues. CDR1 and CDR2 (germline): LNHNV, YYDKDF (reference sequence). The CDR3 bases are TGTGCCACCAGCGGTAGCGGGGGGACCTACAATGAGCAGTTCTTC. Translated, it gives CATSGSGGTYNEQFF.

A remark on this clone: The same CDR3 arises from other DNA sequences in this sample as well. The chain couples TRBV30 to TRBJ1-1, with no clear D. CDR1 is GTSNPN and CDR2 is SVGIG in the germline V gene (reference sequence). The CDR3 extends over 14 amino acids. V dropped 0 bases and J dropped 0 bases, with 8 bases sitting between them. CDR3 protein: CAWSVRGLNTEAFF. CDR3 nucleotides: TGTGCCTGGAGTGTACGAGGTTTGAACACTGAAGCTTTCTTT.

The chain employs TRBV6-1 and TRBJ2-7, with D unclear. Trimming left V 4 bases short and J 3 bases short, with 10 bases between. CDR1 and CDR2 from the germline V gene are MNHNS and SASEGT. The CDR3 consists of 13 residues. The CDR3 nucleotides are TGTGCCAGCAGTGCCTACAGAAGCTACGAGCAGTACTTC. Its translation is CASSAYRSYEQYF.

The chain is built from TRBV30 and TRBJ2-3, with D perhaps TRBD1 or TRBD2 (5 bases each). The V gene's germline CDR1 is GTSNPN and CDR2 SVGIG (reference sequence). The V and J ends lost 0 bases and 1 base respectively, with 5 bases between them. There are 13 residues in the CDR3. CDR3 coding DNA: TGTGCCTGGAGTGTGGGACGCACAGATACGCAGTATTTT. Its protein is CAWSVGRTDTQYF.

The chain employs TRBV7-9 and TRBJ2-5; maybe TRBD1 (6 bases). There are 14 residues in the CDR3. Trimming cost V 6 bases and J 1 base, with 12 bases left between them. Germline assignment: CDR1 SEHNR and CDR2 FQNEAQ (reference sequence). As DNA, the CDR3 is TGTGCCAGCAGGCGAGTGGGGGCCCAAGAGACCCAGTACTTC. It encodes CASRRVGAQETQYF.

CDR3 coding DNA: TGTGCCAGCAGTGAGACCCATAATTCACCCCTCCACTTT. Protein: CASSETHNSPLHF. The chain combines TRBV6-1 with TRBJ1-6; D unresolved. The germline V gene has CDR1 MNHNS and CDR2 SASEGT. The CDR3 is made up of 13 amino acids. V lost 3 bases to trimming and J lost 5 bases, with 5 bases between them.

The chain joins TRBV11-3 to TRBJ2-2; D unresolved. V lost 7 bases and J 2 bases, leaving 8 bases between the germline ends. Germline V lookup: CDR1 SGHNT, CDR2 YENEEA. The CDR3 runs 13 residues. CDR3 DNA: TGTGCCAGCACACAGAAAAACACCGGGGAGCTGTTTTTT. As protein: CASTQKNTGELFF.

This chain connects TRBV11-1 to TRBJ2-2; D is perhaps TRBD1 (5 bases). V was shortened by 5 bases and J by 4 bases, with 14 bases between the two germline ends. Germline CDR1 SGHAT, CDR2 FQDESV (reference sequence). The CDR3 sequence is 15 residues long. CDR3 sequence (DNA): TGTGCCAGCAGCCCCGAAAGGGGATTCACCGGGGAGCTGTTTTTT. Translating gives CASSPERGFTGELFF.

V gene TRBV5-5 combines with J gene TRBJ2-5, with a possible D match to TRBD1 (5 bases). The CDR3 totals 15 residues. CDR1 and CDR2 from the germline V gene are SGHKS and YYEKEE (reference sequence). V was shortened by 0 bases and J by 5 bases, with 14 bases between the two germline ends. The CDR3 sequence: CASSLEPRQWETQYF. The CDR3, as DNA: TGTGCCAGCAGCTTGGAGCCCCGACAGTGGGAGACCCAGTACTTC.

This rearrangement joins TRBV28 to TRBJ1-3, with a weak D call TRBD1 (5 bases). Between the trimmed V and J ends, which lost 3 bases and 3 bases, there was a span of 21 bases. CDR1 MDHEN and CDR2 SYDVKM come from the germline V gene. The CDR3 is made up of 18 amino acids. As DNA, the CDR3 is TGTGCCAGCAGTTTGTCCCTCGGGACGACAGAGGGTGGAAACACCATATATTTT. Amino acid sequence: CASSLSLGTTEGGNTIYF. Complete variable domain (other parts from reference TRBV28 and TRBJ1-3): DVKVTQSSRYLVKRTGEKVFLECVQDMDHENMFWYRQDPGLGLRLIYFSYDVKMKEKGDIPEGYSVSREKKERFSLILESASTNQTSMYLCASSLSLGTTEGGNTIYFGEGSWLTVV.

The genes are TRBV6-6 and TRBJ2-2, with D possibly TRBD1 on 5 matching bases. The CDR3 consists of 16 residues. The ends were cut back, 6 bases at V and 5 bases at J, with 19 bases in the middle. Germline V gene sequence: CDR1 MNHNY, CDR2 SVGAGI (reference sequence). The CDR3 region has the DNA TGTGCCAGCAGCCTTTTCGGAAGTAGGGGTACCGGGGAGCTGTTTTTT. It encodes CASSLFGSRGTGELFF.

This clone was picked up a small number of times. V gene TRBV19 combines with J gene TRBJ2-5; weak D call: TRBD1 (6 bases). The CDR3 is 14 amino acids. Germline V lookup: CDR1 LNHDA, CDR2 SQIVND (reference sequence). Trimming stripped 4 bases from V and 4 bases from J, with 13 bases between. CDR3 sequence: CASSKFGQRETQYF. The CDR3 DNA is TGTGCCAGTAGTAAATTTGGACAGCGAGAGACCCAGTACTTC. The whole variable domain, filled in from reference TRBV19 and TRBJ2-5, reads DGGITQSPKYLFRKEGQNVTLSCEQNLNHDAMYWYRQDPGQGLRLIYYSQIVNDFQKGDIAEGYSVSREKKESFPLTVTSAQKNPTAFYLCASSKFGQRETQYFGPGTRLLVL.

V is TRBV5-6 and J is TRBJ1-1; no definite D call. Germline-derived CDR1 and CDR2 are SGHDT and YYEEEE. CDR3 length: 16 amino acids. V lost 4 bases and J 4 bases, leaving 20 bases between the germline ends. The CDR3 spells CASSRRPGIMSTEAFF. The CDR3 nucleotides read TGTGCCAGCAGCCGACGGCCGGGAATTATGAGCACTGAAGCTTTCTTT.